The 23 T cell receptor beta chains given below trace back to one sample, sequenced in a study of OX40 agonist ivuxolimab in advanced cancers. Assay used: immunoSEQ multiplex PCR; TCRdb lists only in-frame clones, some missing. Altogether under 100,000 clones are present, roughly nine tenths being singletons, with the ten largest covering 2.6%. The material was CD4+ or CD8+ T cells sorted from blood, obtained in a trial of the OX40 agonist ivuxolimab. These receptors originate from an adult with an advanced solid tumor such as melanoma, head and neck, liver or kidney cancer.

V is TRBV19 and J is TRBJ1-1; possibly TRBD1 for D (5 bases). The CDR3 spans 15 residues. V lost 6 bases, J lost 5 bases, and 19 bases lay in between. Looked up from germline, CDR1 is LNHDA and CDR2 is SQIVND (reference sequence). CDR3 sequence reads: CASRSLGGRGTEAFF. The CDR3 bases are TGTGCCAGTAGATCCCTCGGGGGAAGGGGAACTGAAGCTTTCTTT.

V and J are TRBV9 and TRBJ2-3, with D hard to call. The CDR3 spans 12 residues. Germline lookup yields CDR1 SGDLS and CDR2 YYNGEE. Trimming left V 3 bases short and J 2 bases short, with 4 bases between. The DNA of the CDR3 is TGTGCCAGCAGCGCACTCACAGATACGCAGTATTTT. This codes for CASSALTDTQYF.

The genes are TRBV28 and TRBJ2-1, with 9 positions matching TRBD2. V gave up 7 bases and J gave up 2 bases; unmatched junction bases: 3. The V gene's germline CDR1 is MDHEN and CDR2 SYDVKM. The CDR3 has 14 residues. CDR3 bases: TGTGCCAGCACCCTAGCGGGACCCTACAATGAGCAGTTCTTC. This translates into CASTLAGPYNEQFF.

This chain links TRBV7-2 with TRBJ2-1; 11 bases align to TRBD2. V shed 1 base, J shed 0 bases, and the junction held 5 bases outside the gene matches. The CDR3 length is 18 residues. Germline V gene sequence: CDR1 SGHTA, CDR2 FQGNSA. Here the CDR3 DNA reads TGTGCCAGCAGCTTAGGTTTGACTAGCGGGACCTCCTACAATGAGCAGTTCTTC. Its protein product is CASSLGLTSGTSYNEQFF.

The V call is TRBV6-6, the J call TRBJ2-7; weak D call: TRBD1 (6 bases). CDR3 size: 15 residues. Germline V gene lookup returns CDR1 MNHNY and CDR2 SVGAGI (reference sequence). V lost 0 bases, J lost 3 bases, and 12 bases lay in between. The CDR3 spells CASSYSGQRYYEQYF. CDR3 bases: TGTGCCAGCAGTTACTCCGGACAGAGATACTACGAGCAGTACTTC.

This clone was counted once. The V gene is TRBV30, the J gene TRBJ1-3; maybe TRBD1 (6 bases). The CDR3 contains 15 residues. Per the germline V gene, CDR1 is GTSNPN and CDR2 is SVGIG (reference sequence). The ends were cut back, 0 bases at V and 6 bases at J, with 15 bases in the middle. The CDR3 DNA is TGTGCCTGGAGTGTAGGGTACAGGGACAAAAACACCATATATTTT. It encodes CAWSVGYRDKNTIYF. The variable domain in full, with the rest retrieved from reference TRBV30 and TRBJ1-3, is SQTIHQWPATLVQPVGSPLSLECTVEGTSNPNLYWYRQAAGRGLQLLFYSVGIGQISSEVPQNLSASRPQDRQFILSSKKLLLSDSGFYLCAWSVGYRDKNTIYFGEGSWLTVV.

The CDR3 region has the DNA TGTGCCAGCAGCCATCCCGGACTAGCGGGCCCTCGAGAGCAGTACTTC. Residues: CASSHPGLAGPREQYF. This chain links TRBV4-2 with TRBJ2-7; TRBD2 matches 11 bases. Looked up from germline, CDR1 is LGHNA and CDR2 is YNFKEQ. V shed 3 bases and J 7 bases; nucleotides not matched to a gene: 11. The CDR3 loop spans 16 amino acids.

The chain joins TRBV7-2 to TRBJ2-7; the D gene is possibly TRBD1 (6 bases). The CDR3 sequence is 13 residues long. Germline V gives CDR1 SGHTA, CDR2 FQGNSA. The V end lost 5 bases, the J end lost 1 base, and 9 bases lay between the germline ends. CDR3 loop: CASSVQGSYEQYF. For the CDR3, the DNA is TGTGCCAGCAGCGTACAGGGATCCTACGAGCAGTACTTC.

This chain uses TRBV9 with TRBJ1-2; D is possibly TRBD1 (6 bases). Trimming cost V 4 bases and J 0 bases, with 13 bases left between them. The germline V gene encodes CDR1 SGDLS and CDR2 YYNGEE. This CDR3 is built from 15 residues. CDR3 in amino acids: CASSPLGDTNYGYTF. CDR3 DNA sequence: TGTGCCAGCAGCCCGCTGGGGGACACTAACTATGGCTACACCTTC.

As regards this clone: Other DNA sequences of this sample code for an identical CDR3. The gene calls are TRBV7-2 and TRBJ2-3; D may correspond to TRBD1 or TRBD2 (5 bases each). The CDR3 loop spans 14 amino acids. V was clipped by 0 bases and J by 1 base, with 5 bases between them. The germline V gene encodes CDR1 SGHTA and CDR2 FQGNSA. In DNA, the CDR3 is TGTGCCAGCAGCTTAGCGGGGGGCACAGATACGCAGTATTTT. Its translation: CASSLAGGTDTQYF.

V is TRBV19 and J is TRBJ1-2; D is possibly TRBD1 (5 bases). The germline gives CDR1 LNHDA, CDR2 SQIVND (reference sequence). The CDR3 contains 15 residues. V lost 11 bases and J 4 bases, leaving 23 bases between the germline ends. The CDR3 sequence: CADARGSPPIYGYTF. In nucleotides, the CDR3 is TGTGCCGACGCGAGGGGATCTCCTCCCATCTATGGCTACACCTTC. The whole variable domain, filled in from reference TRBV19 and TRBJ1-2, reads DGGITQSPKYLFRKEGQNVTLSCEQNLNHDAMYWYRQDPGQGLRLIYYSQIVNDFQKGDIAEGYSVSREKKESFPLTVTSAQKNPTAFYLCADARGSPPIYGYTFGSGTRLTVV.

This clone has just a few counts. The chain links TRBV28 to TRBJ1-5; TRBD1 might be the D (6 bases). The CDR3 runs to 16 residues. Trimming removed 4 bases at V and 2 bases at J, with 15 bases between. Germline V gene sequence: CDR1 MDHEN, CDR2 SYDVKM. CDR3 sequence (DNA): TGTGCCAGCAGTTCAACAGGGCTCGGGGGCAATCAGCCCCAGCATTTT. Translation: CASSSTGLGGNQPQHF.

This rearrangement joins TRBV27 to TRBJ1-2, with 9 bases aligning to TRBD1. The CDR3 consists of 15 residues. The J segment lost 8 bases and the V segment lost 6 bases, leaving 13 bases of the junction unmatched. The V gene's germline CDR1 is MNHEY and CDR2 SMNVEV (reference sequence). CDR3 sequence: CASRPTGTGNFGYTF. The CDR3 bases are TGTGCCAGCAGGCCAACGGGGACAGGGAATTTCGGCTACACCTTC.

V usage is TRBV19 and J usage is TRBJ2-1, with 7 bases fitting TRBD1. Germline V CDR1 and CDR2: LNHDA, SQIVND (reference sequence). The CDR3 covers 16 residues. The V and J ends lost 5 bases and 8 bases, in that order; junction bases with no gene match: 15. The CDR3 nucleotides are TGTGCCAGTAGTCAAGGGGGCTTAGTTAGCCGCGATGAGCAGTTCTTC. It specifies CASSQGGLVSRDEQFF.

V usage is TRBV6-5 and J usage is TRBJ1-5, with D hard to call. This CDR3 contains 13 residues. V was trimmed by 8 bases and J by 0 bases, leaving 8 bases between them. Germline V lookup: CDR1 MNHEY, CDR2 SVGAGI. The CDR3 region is CASRRNSNQPQHF. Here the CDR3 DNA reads TGTGCCAGCCGTAGGAATAGCAATCAGCCCCAGCATTTT.

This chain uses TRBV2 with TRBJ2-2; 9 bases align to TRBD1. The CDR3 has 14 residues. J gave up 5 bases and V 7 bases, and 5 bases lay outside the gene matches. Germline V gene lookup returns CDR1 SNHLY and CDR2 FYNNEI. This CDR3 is CASNRGRGTGELFF. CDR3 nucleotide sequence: TGTGCCAGCAACAGGGGGCGAGGTACCGGGGAGCTGTTTTTT.

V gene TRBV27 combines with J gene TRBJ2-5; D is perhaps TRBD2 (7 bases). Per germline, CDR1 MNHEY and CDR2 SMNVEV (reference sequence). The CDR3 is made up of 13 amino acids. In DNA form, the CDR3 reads TGTTCTCTAGGGGGGGTGTACCAAGAGACCCAGTACTTC. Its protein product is CSLGGVYQETQYF.

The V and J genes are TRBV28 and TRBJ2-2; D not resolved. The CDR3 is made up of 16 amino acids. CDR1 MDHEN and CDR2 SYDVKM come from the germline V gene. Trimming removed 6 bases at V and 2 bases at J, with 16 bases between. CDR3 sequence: CASRALVFRNTGELFF. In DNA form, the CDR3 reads TGTGCCAGCAGAGCCTTAGTGTTTAGAAACACCGGGGAGCTGTTTTTT.

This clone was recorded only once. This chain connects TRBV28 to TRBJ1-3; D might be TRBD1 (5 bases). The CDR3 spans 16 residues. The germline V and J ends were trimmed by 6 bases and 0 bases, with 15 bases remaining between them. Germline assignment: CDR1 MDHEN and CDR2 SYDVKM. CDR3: CASRGGGIGSGNTIYF. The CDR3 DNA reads TGTGCCAGCAGAGGTGGGGGGATCGGCTCTGGAAACACCATATATTTT.

CDR3 region: CASSRFGEQYF. The CDR3 DNA follows: TGTGCCAGCAGTCGGTTTGGCGAGCAGTACTTC. The chain recombines TRBV28 with TRBJ2-7; D is ambiguous. Trimming stripped 5 bases from V and 6 bases from J, with 8 bases between. Germline-derived CDR1 and CDR2 are MDHEN and SYDVKM. CDR3 length equals 11 residues. Filled out from reference TRBV28 and TRBJ2-7, the complete variable domain reads DVKVTQSSRYLVKRTGEKVFLECVQDMDHENMFWYRQDPGLGLRLIYFSYDVKMKEKGDIPEGYSVSREKKERFSLILESASTNQTSMYLCASSRFGEQYFGPGTRLTVT.

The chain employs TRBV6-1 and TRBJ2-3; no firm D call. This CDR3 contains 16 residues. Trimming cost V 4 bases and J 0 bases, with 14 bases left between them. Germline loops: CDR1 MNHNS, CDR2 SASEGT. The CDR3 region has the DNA TGTGCCAGCAGTGCCCAAATTTTAAGTAGCACAGATACGCAGTATTTT. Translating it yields CASSAQILSSTDTQYF.

The CDR3 coding sequence is TGTGCCAGCAGCCGGGCTAACTATGGCTACACCTTC. Amino acid sequence: CASSRANYGYTF. V usage is TRBV7-9 and J usage is TRBJ1-2; D remains ambiguous. The V end lost 5 bases, the J end lost 0 bases, and 4 bases lay between the germline ends. Germline loops: CDR1 SEHNR, CDR2 FQNEAQ (reference sequence). The CDR3 runs to 12 residues.

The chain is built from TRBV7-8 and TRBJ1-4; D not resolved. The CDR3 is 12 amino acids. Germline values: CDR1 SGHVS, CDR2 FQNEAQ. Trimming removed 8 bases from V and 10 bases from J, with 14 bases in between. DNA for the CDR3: TGTGCCAGCGCCCTTTTGGAGGGAAAACTGTTTTTT. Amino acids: CASALLEGKLFF. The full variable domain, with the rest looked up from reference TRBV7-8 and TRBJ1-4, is GAGVSQSPRYKVAKRGQDVALRCDPISGHVSLFWYQQALGQGPEFLTYFQNEAQLDKSGLPSDRFFAERPEGSVSTLKIQRTQQEDSAVYLCASALLEGKLFFGSGTQLSVL.